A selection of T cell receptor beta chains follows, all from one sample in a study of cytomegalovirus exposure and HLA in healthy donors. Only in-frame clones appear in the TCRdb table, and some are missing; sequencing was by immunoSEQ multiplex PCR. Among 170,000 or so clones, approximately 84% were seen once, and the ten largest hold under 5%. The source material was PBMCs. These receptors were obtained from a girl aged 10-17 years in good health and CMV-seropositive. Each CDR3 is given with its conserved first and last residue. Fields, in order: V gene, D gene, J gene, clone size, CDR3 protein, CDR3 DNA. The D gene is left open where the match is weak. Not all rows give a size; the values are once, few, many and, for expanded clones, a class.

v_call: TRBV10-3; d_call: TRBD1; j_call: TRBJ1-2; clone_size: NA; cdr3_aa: CAISESGQVGRSGGYTF; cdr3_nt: TGTGCCATCAGTGAGTCGGGACAGGTCGGTCGGTCGGGCGGCTACACCTTC
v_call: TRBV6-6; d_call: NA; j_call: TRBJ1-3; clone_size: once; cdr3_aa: CASRALSSGNTIYF; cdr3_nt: TGTGCCAGCAGAGCTCTAAGCTCTGGAAACACCATATATTTT
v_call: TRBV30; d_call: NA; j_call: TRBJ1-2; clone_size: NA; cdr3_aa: CAWRAGGYGYTF; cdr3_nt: TGTGCCTGGAGGGCGGGGGGTTACGGCTACACCTTC
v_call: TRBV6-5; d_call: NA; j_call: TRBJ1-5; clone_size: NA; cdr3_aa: CASSPGRGGQPQHF; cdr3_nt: TGTGCCAGCAGTCCTGGGCGGGGCGGCCAGCCCCAGCATTTT
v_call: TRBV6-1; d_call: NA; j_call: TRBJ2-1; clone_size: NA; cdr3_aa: CASSLDRSSYNEQFF; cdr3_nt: TGTGCCAGCAGTCTTGACCGGAGCTCCTACAATGAGCAGTTCTTC
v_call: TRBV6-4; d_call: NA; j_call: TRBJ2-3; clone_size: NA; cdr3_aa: CASSPGLTDTQYF; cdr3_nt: TGTGCCAGCAGTCCCGGTCTGACAGATACGCAGTATTTT
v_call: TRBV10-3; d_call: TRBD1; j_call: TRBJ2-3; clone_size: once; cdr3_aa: CAISEERGQDTQYF; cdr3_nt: TGTGCCATCAGTGAAGAAAGGGGGCAAGATACGCAGTATTTT
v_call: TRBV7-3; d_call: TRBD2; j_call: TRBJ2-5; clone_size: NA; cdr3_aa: CASSLSGLAGGYQETQYF; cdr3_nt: TGTGCCAGCAGCTTATCAGGACTAGCGGGGGGGTACCAAGAGACCCAGTACTTC
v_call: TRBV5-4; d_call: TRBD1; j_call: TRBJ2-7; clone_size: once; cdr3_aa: CASSLGQGAYEQYF; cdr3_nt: TGTGCCAGCAGCTTGGGGCAGGGGGCCTACGAGCAGTACTTC
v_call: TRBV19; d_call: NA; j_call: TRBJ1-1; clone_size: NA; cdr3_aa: CASSMADRDLNTEAFF; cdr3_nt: TGTGCCAGTAGTATGGCGGACAGAGACTTGAACACTGAAGCTTTCTTT
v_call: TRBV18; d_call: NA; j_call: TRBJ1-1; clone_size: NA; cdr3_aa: CASSPRSMNTEAFF; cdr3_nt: TGTGCCAGCTCACCACGGTCTATGAACACTGAAGCTTTCTTT
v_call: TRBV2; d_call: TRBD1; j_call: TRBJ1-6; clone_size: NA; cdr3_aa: CASIPGQGANSPLHF; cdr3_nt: TGTGCCAGCATCCCGGGACAGGGCGCTAATTCACCCCTCCACTTT
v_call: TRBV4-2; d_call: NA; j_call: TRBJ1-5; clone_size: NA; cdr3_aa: CASSQDRRGNNQPQHF; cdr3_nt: TGTGCCAGCAGCCAAGACCGCAGAGGGAACAATCAGCCCCAGCATTTT
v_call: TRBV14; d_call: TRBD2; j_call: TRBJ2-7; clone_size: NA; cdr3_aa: CASSQGLAGGYEQYF; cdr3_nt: TGTGCCAGCAGCCAAGGACTAGCGGGGGGCTACGAGCAGTACTTC
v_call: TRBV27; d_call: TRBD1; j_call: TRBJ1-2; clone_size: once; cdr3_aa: CASSPGTGSSLYGYTF; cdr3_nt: TGTGCCAGCAGCCCAGGGACAGGGTCGAGCCTCTATGGCTACACCTTC
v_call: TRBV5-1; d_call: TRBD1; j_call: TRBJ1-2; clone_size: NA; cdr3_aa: CASSLEAPGTGVGYTF; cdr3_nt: TGCGCCAGCAGCCTGGAAGCACCCGGGACAGGGGTTGGCTACACCTTC
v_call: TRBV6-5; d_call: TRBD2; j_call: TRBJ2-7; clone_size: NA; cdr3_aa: CASSYPTSGAYEQYF; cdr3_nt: TGTGCCAGCAGTTACCCAACTAGCGGGGCCTACGAGCAGTACTTC
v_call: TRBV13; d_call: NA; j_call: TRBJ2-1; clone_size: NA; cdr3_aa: CASSSLQGSNEQFF; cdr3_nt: TGTGCCAGCAGCTCGCTCCAGGGGTCCAATGAGCAGTTCTTC
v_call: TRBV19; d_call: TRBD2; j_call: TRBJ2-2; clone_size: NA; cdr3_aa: CASSHSRGEGTGELFF; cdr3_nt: TGTGCCAGTAGTCATAGTAGAGGGGAGGGCACCGGGGAGCTGTTTTTT
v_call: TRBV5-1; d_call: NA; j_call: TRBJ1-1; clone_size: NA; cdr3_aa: CASSLSGPDTEAFF; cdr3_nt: TGCGCCAGCAGCTTATCAGGGCCTGACACTGAAGCTTTCTTT